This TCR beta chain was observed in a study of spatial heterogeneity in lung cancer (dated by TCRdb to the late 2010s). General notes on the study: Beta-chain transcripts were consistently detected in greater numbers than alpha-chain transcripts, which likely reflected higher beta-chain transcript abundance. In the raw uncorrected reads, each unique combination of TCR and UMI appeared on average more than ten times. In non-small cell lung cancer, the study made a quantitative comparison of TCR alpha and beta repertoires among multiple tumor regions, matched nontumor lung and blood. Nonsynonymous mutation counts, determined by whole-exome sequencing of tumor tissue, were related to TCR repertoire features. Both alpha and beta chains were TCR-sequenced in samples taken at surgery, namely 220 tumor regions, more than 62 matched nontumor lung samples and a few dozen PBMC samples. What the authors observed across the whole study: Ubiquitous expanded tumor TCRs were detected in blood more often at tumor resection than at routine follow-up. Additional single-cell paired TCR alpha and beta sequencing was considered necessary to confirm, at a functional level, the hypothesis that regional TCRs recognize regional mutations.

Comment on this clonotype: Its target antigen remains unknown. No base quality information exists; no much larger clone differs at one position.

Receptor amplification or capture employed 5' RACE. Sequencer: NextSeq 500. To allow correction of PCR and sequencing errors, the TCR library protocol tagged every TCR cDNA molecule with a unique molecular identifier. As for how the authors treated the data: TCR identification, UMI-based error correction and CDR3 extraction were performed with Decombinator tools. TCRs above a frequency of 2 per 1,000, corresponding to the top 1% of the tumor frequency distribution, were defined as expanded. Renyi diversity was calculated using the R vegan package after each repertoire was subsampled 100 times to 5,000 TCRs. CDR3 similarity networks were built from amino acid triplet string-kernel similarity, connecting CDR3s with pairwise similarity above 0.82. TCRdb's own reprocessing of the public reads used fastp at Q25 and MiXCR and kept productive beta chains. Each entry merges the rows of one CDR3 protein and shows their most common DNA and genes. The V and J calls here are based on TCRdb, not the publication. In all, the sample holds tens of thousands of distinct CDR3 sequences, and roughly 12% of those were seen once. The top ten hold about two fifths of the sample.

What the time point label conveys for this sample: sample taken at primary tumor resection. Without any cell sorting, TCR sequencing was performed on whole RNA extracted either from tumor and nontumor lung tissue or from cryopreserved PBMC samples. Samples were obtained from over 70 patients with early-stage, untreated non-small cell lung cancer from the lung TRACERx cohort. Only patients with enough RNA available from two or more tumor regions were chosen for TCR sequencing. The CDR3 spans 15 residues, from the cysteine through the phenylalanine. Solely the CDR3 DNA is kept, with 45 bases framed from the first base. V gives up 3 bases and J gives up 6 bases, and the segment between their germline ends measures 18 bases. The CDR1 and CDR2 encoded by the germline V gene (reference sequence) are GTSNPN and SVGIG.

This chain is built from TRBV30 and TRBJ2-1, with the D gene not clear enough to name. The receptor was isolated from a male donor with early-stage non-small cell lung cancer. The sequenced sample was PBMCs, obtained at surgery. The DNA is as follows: TGTGCCTGGAGGGTCTTGGGAACTGGGCCCAATGAGCAGTTCTTC. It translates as CAWRVLGTGPNEQFF.